These T cell receptor beta chains were read from a single sample in a study of post-analysis software for immune sequencing data. Each CDR3 protein is one row after TCRdb ran MiXCR on the PCR reads. This table has 150,000 or so distinct CDR3 sequences, roughly 34% appearing once. The source was blood, collected after autologous hematopoietic stem cell transplantation. These receptors were collected from a girl aged 5 to 17 with multiple sclerosis. Each CDR3 is given with its conserved first and last residue. Fields, in order: V gene, D gene, J gene, clone size, CDR3 protein, CDR3 DNA. D genes are given only for firm matches. Size tells how often a clone was seen (once, few, many) or the class of an expanded clone, and some rows leave it out.

TRBV27	.	TRBJ2-2	.	CASSLVFGPRGGELFF	TGTGCCAGCAGTTTGGTTTTTGGTCCTCGGGGCGGGGAGCTGTTTTTT
TRBV6-1	.	TRBJ2-4	.	CASSEPLGGWGLAKNIQYF	TGTGCCAGCAGTGAACCTCTGGGTGGATGGGGCCTAGCCAAAAACATTCAGTACTTC
TRBV20-1	TRBD2	TRBJ2-2	.	CSARGVTVHSGANTGELFF	TGCAGTGCTAGAGGGGTGACAGTTCATAGCGGGGCGAACACCGGGGAGCTGTTTTTT
TRBV2	TRBD1	TRBJ2-7	.	CACSYPFQGDEQYF	TGTGCCTGCAGTTACCCGTTTCAGGGGGATGAGCAGTACTTC
TRBV7-2	.	TRBJ2-1	.	CASSLVVGSPNNEQFF	TGTGCCAGCAGCTTAGTAGTTGGCAGCCCCAACAATGAGCAGTTCTTC
TRBV2	.	TRBJ2-7	few	CASSDWGGHAYEQYF	TGTGCCAGCAGTGACTGGGGGGGCCATGCCTACGAGCAGTACTTC
TRBV7-9	.	TRBJ1-1	.	CASSFALIPSNTEAFF	TGTGCCAGCAGCTTCGCCCTCATACCTTCGAACACTGAAGCTTTCTTT
TRBV6-6	TRBD1	TRBJ1-2	.	CASKIGQEGGYTF	TGTGCCAGCAAAATTGGACAGGAGGGAGGCTACACCTTC
TRBV11-1	.	TRBJ2-7	few	CASSLGGIEQYF	TGTGCCAGCAGCTTAGGAGGGATCGAGCAGTACTTC
TRBV7-2	TRBD2	TRBJ2-7	.	CAGKQSGESYEQYF	TGTGCCGGCAAGCAGAGCGGGGAATCCTACGAGCAGTACTTC
TRBV24-1	TRBD1	TRBJ2-1	many	CATSDFRRAGQGLEQFF	TGTGCCACCAGTGATTTTCGCCGCGCTGGACAGGGCTTAGAGCAGTTCTTC
TRBV24-1	.	TRBJ1-4	few	CATSDLMGEKLFF	TGTGCCACCAGTGATTTGATGGGCGAAAAACTGTTTTTT
TRBV20-1	TRBD1	TRBJ1-2	few	CSAAPGGQGYGYTF	TGCAGTGCAGCACCCGGGGGACAGGGCTATGGCTACACCTTC
TRBV27	.	TRBJ2-1	.	CASSSGVNNEQFF	TGTGCCAGCAGTTCCGGCGTCAACAATGAGCAGTTCTTC
TRBV12-3/TRBV12-4	.	TRBJ2-1	few	CASSLERFRDRHNEQFF	TGTGCCAGCAGTTTAGAGCGGTTTAGGGACCGCCACAATGAGCAGTTCTTC
TRBV28	.	TRBJ2-7	.	CASSFPGLPSYEQYF	TGTGCCAGCAGTTTCCCCGGACTCCCCTCCTACGAGCAGTACTTC
TRBV20-1	.	TRBJ1-4	few	CSASEEKLFF	TGCAGTGCTAGTGAGGAAAAACTGTTTTTT
TRBV7-3	.	TRBJ2-5	few	CASSPQGRGATQYF	TGTGCCAGCAGCCCCCAGGGGCGAGGAGCGACCCAGTACTTC
TRBV4-3	TRBD1	TRBJ1-2	once	CASSQDPWAGGLIYGYTF	TGCGCCAGCAGCCAAGATCCTTGGGCAGGGGGCTTGATCTATGGCTACACCTTC
TRBV7-2	.	TRBJ2-3	few	CASSPDIGGGRTDTQYF	TGTGCCAGCAGCCCCGACATTGGGGGGGGCCGCACAGATACGCAGTATTTT
TRBV6-1	.	TRBJ1-1	.	CASSDRMNTEAFF	TGTGCCAGCAGTGACAGAATGAACACTGAAGCTTTCTTT
TRBV20-1	TRBD2	TRBJ2-3	few	CSAREKRPAGVDTQYF	TGCAGTGCTAGAGAAAAGCGGCCAGCGGGAGTAGATACGCAGTATTTT
TRBV4-1	.	TRBJ2-1	many	CASSLGSGAYNEQFF	TGCGCCAGCTCCCTGGGCTCCGGGGCCTACAATGAGCAGTTCTTC
TRBV9	.	TRBJ2-3	.	CASSVSLGHTDTQYF	TGTGCCAGCAGCGTCAGTTTAGGCCATACAGATACGCAGTATTTT
TRBV12-3/TRBV12-4	.	TRBJ2-1	few	CASSSKSLWDEQFF	TGTGCCAGCAGTTCCAAGTCCCTTTGGGATGAGCAGTTCTTC
TRBV12-3/TRBV12-4	TRBD2	TRBJ2-1	few	CASSLPPRLAGVRRNEQFF	TGTGCCAGCAGTTTACCCCCACGACTAGCGGGAGTACGTCGCAATGAGCAGTTCTTC
TRBV20-1	TRBD1	TRBJ1-5	.	CSATQGSTDRPQHF	TGCAGTGCTACACAGGGGTCTACAGATCGGCCCCAGCATTTT